Below, 3 T cell receptor beta chains from the same sample are listed, as sequenced in a study of T cell changes during pregnancy in multiple sclerosis. Sequencing was performed with immunoSEQ multiplex PCR; in TCRdb, only in-frame clones are kept and a portion is missing. The sample lists tens of thousands of clones, more than 85% occurring once. The material sequenced was peripheral blood, taken before pregnancy. Receptors were obtained from a female donor with multiple sclerosis, enrolled in a pregnancy study.

CDR3 sequence: CASSQATVAGAKNIQYF. The CDR3 DNA follows: TGTGCCAGCAGCCAAGCGACAGTGGCGGGGGCCAAAAACATTCAGTACTTC. This chain connects TRBV4-2 to TRBJ2-4, with TRBD2 as a possible D gene (6 bases). CDR1 and CDR2 from the germline V gene are LGHNA and YNFKEQ. This CDR3 region has 17 residues. V lost 1 base to trimming and J lost 1 base, with 14 bases between them.

The chain is built from TRBV6-5 and TRBJ2-1; TRBD1 agrees at 8 bases. The ends lost 5 bases at V and 7 bases at J; junction bases unmatched: 10. Germline values: CDR1 MNHEY, CDR2 SVGAGI. This CDR3 is built from 15 residues. This CDR3 reads CASSGDRRRPNEQFF. CDR3 DNA: TGTGCCAGCAGTGGGGACAGGCGGCGCCCGAATGAGCAGTTCTTC.

Points on this clone: This specimen includes other DNA sequences encoding the same CDR3. The genes are TRBV6-5 and TRBJ1-4, with 10 nucleotides matching TRBD1. The germline gives CDR1 MNHEY, CDR2 SVGAGI. CDR3 length equals 14 residues. V shed 6 bases and J 8 bases; nucleotides not matched to a gene: 6. CDR3 DNA sequence: TGTGCCAGCAGCCCGGGACAGGGGCGCGAAAAACTGTTTTTT. This gives the protein CASSPGQGREKLFF.